This T cell receptor beta chain was identified in a study of cytomegalovirus exposure and HLA in healthy donors. This CDR3 region has 14 residues. V lost 2 bases and J lost 4, with 14 bases in between. Looked up from germline, CDR1 is SQVTM and CDR2 is ANQGSEA. PCR was performed using 60 Vbeta and 13 Jbeta primers. Profiled with immunoSEQ multiplex PCR; TCRdb holds only in-frame clones, not every one. This table lists around 200,000 clones. V is TRBV29-1 and J is TRBJ1-1, with a weak D call TRBD1 (6 bases). The sequence came from a woman younger than 45 in good health and CMV-seropositive. The specimen was PBMCs. The CDR3 DNA reads as TGCAGCGTTGAATTCACAGGGCCGAGCACTGAAGCTTTCTTT. Translated, it gives CSVEFTGPSTEAFF.